Shown below are 2 T cell receptor beta chains from a single sample sequenced in a study of T-cell reconstitution after alpha-beta-depleted transplantation in children. A TCRbeta library incorporating unique molecular identifiers was prepared. TCRdb re-called the PCR reads with MiXCR, one entry per CDR3 protein. The table includes about 470,000 distinct CDR3 sequences, around two fifths detected once. Specimen: PBMCs, collected before TCRalphabeta/CD19-depleted stem cell transplant. The receptor source for this set is a girl aged 2-10 years with aplastic anemia, due to receive a stem cell transplant.

The chain has TRBV9 and TRBJ2-7, with D perhaps matching TRBD1 (6 bases). The CDR3 has 13 residues. V was trimmed by 2 bases and J by 2 bases, leaving 8 bases between them. Germline V gives CDR1 SGDLS, CDR2 YYNGEE. The CDR3 here is CASSVSGAYEQYF. The CDR3 DNA is TGTGCCAGCAGCGTGTCAGGGGCCTACGAGCAGTACTTC.

The chain links TRBV5-6 to TRBJ2-1; unclear D gene. Between the trimmed V and J ends, which lost 0 bases and 0 bases, there was a span of 13 bases. The germline V gene has CDR1 SGHDT and CDR2 YYEEEE. CDR3 length equals 17 residues. The DNA of the CDR3 is TGTGCCAGCAGCTTGGCCTATGTGGAAAGCTCCTACAATGAGCAGTTCTTC. Protein product: CASSLAYVESSYNEQFF.